Below are 2 T cell receptor beta chains sequenced from a single sample in a study of blood T cells in healthy people across ages. Together with a sample-barcoded 5' primer, a J-beta primer mix was included in a second PCR lasting about 6 to 12 cycles. TCRdb recomputed calls from the 5' RACE reads with MiXCR, one row per CDR3 protein. The data hold around 1,500,000 distinct CDR3 sequences, with 28% observed a single time. Sequenced material: blood. All receptors come from a woman aged 25 to 39 in good health.

Many counts were recorded for this clonotype. The genes are TRBV10-3 and TRBJ2-1; 8 bases agree with TRBD2. Trimming took 7 bases from V and 7 from J; bases not matched to a gene: 9. Germline CDR1 ENHRY, CDR2 SYGVKD. The CDR3 length is 14 residues. CDR3 in DNA: TGTGCCATCAAGGGCGTTAGCGGGAATAATGAGCAGTTCTTC. Its translation: CAIKGVSGNNEQFF.

Note on this clonotype: One end of the junction fails to match germline, which may point to a read error. This chain links TRBV7-2 with TRBJ2-5, with 7 positions matching TRBD2. This CDR3 region has 13 residues. Looked up from germline, CDR1 is SGHTA and CDR2 is FQGNSA. The CDR3 is CASSGLVQGTQYF. The CDR3 DNA reads TGTGCCAGCAGTGGACTAGTACAAGGGACCCAGTACTTC.